The rows below give T cell receptor beta chains drawn from one sample of a study of early T cells in non-severe SARS-CoV-2 infection. One entry per CDR3 protein results from TCRdb running MiXCR on the 5' RACE reads. The repertoire holds about 92,000 distinct CDR3 sequences, with about 15% as singletons. The sample taken for sequencing was whole blood. These receptors were collected from an adult who was a healthcare worker with PCR-confirmed SARS-CoV-2 infection or an uninfected control (not recorded which). The CDR3 runs from the conserved cysteine through the conserved F or W. The D gene is left open where the match is weak. Some rows mark clone size as missing; the rest say once, few, many or name a class of expanded clone.

D: TRBD1
J: TRBJ2-5
V: TRBV29-1
size: NA
DNA: TGCAGCGTTGACGCCTCGGGACAGGGGGAGACCCAGTACTTC
CDR3: CSVDASGQGETQYF

D: NA
J: TRBJ2-1
V: TRBV7-9
size: NA
DNA: TGTGCCAGCAGCGGCATGAAAGGACCCCATGACTACAATGAGCAGTTCTTC
CDR3: CASSGMKGPHDYNEQFF

D: TRBD1
J: TRBJ2-7
V: TRBV20-1
size: NA
DNA: TGCAGTGCTAGAAGGTGGAACAGGGGGCCCGACGAGCAGTACTTC
CDR3: CSARRWNRGPDEQYF

D: NA
J: TRBJ2-3
V: TRBV5-6
size: many
DNA: TGTGCCAGCAGCTTGGGCTCGGATACGCAGTATTTT
CDR3: CASSLGSDTQYF

D: TRBD1
J: TRBJ2-3
V: TRBV7-2
size: NA
DNA: TGTGCCAGCACCCGACAGGGGGCAGCGGCAGATACGCAGTATTTT
CDR3: CASTRQGAAADTQYF

D: TRBD2
J: TRBJ2-2
V: TRBV28
size: NA
DNA: TGTGCCAGCAGTCCGAGGACTAGCGGGGCGAACACCGGGGAGCTGTTTTTT
CDR3: CASSPRTSGANTGELFF

D: TRBD1
J: TRBJ1-4
V: TRBV10-3
size: NA
DNA: TGTGCCATCAGTGACCGCCTGACAGGGATAACTAATGAAAAACTGTTTTTT
CDR3: CAISDRLTGITNEKLFF

D: TRBD1
J: TRBJ2-7
V: TRBV7-6
size: NA
DNA: TGTGCCAGCAGCCCCGACAGGGTCCCCTACGAGCAGTACTTC
CDR3: CASSPDRVPYEQYF

D: TRBD1
J: TRBJ1-2
V: TRBV7-8
size: few
DNA: TGTGCCAGCAGCTTAGCGCTGGGACAGACTCGAGGTGGCTACACCTTC
CDR3: CASSLALGQTRGGYTF

D: TRBD2
J: TRBJ2-5
V: TRBV20-1
size: NA
DNA: TGCAGTGCTAGAGGTGTAGCGGGAGGCGAGGGGTACTTC
CDR3: CSARGVAGGEGYF

D: NA
J: TRBJ2-7
V: TRBV29-1
size: few
DNA: TGCAGCGCGACCGGGACGGCGTACGAGCAGTACTTC
CDR3: CSATGTAYEQYF

D: NA
J: TRBJ2-7
V: TRBV6-5
size: NA
DNA: TGTGCCAGCAGTTACAGAGGAAACTCCTACGAGCAGTACTTC
CDR3: CASSYRGNSYEQYF

D: NA
J: TRBJ1-3
V: TRBV7-2
size: few
DNA: TGTGCCAGCAGCTTAGTGGCAGGCAGCTCTGGAAACACCATATATTTT
CDR3: CASSLVAGSSGNTIYF

D: NA
J: TRBJ1-2
V: TRBV30
size: many
DNA: TGTGCCTGGAGTATCGGGGACTCCTACTATGGCTACACCTTC
CDR3: CAWSIGDSYYGYTF

D: NA
J: TRBJ1-2
V: TRBV20-1
size: many
DNA: TGCAGTGCCCCGATCCTCGGGCACTATGGCTACACCTTC
CDR3: CSAPILGHYGYTF

D: TRBD1
J: TRBJ2-6
V: TRBV6-6
size: many
DNA: TGTGCCAGCTTTGACAGGGTCCTGAGCTCTGGGGCCAACGTCCTGACTTTC
CDR3: CASFDRVLSSGANVLTF

D: NA
J: TRBJ2-5
V: TRBV11-3
size: NA
DNA: TGTGCCAGCAGCCCTGGGCGGATCCAAGAGACCCAGTACTTC
CDR3: CASSPGRIQETQYF

D: TRBD2
J: TRBJ2-3
V: TRBV12-3/TRBV12-4
size: NA
DNA: TGTGCCAGCAGTCCCGGGACTAGCTATTTCACAGATACGCAGTATTTT
CDR3: CASSPGTSYFTDTQYF

D: TRBD1
J: TRBJ2-1
V: TRBV11-2
size: many
DNA: TGTGCCAGCAGCTTAGTCGGACCGGGACAGCCTAACTACAATGAGCAGTTCTTC
CDR3: CASSLVGPGQPNYNEQFF

D: NA
J: TRBJ1-2
V: TRBV5-5
size: many
DNA: TGTGCCAGCAGAGGCAGGGTCTACGAGAACTATGGCTACACCTTC
CDR3: CASRGRVYENYGYTF

D: TRBD2
J: TRBJ2-2
V: TRBV27
size: NA
DNA: TGTGCCAGCAGTAGGGGACTAGCGGAAATCGCCGGGGAGCTGTTTTTT
CDR3: CASSRGLAEIAGELFF

D: NA
J: TRBJ2-5
V: TRBV29-1
size: medium-sized
DNA: TGCAGCGTTCGTTCTATGGCTCAGGGGCAAGAGACCCAGTACTTC
CDR3: CSVRSMAQGQETQYF

D: TRBD2
J: TRBJ2-3
V: TRBV5-4
size: few
DNA: TGTGCCAGCAGCCTCGACCTAGCGGGGCCAGATACGCAGTATTTT
CDR3: CASSLDLAGPDTQYF

D: TRBD2
J: TRBJ2-3
V: TRBV6-4
size: NA
DNA: TGTGCCAGCAGTGACAGCGGGGGGGCAGGTACGCAGTATTTT
CDR3: CASSDSGGAGTQYF

D: TRBD2
J: TRBJ2-1
V: TRBV28
size: few
DNA: TGTGCCAGCAGGGACGGACTAGGCGGATCCGATGAGCAGTTCTTC
CDR3: CASRDGLGGSDEQFF

D: NA
J: TRBJ1-4
V: TRBV7-9
size: many
DNA: TGTGCCAGCAGCTTAGCGACGAGGGAAAAACTGTTTTTT
CDR3: CASSLATREKLFF

D: NA
J: TRBJ1-4
V: TRBV12-3/TRBV12-4
size: NA
DNA: TGTGCCAGCAGATTGGGCGGAACAAATGAAAAACTGTTTTTT
CDR3: CASRLGGTNEKLFF

D: NA
J: TRBJ2-1
V: TRBV13
size: many
DNA: TGTGCCAGCAGCTCCTACAATGAGCAGTTCTTC
CDR3: CASSSYNEQFF

D: NA
J: TRBJ1-4
V: TRBV7-2
size: NA
DNA: TGTGCCAGCAGCTCTGAGCCCAGGGAAAAACTGTTTTTT
CDR3: CASSSEPREKLFF

D: NA
J: TRBJ1-4
V: TRBV10-3
size: few
DNA: TGTGCCATCAGTGATTTACGGGGGACGACTAATGAAAAACTGTTTTTT
CDR3: CAISDLRGTTNEKLFF

D: NA
J: TRBJ2-7
V: TRBV29-1
size: many
DNA: TGCAGCGTGACCTCAGGAGAGGGCTACGAGCAGTACTTC
CDR3: CSVTSGEGYEQYF

D: NA
J: TRBJ1-4
V: TRBV28
size: NA
DNA: TGTGCCACCCTAGTTGAGAAAAGGGGGGCAACTAATGAAAAACTGTTTTTT
CDR3: CATLVEKRGATNEKLFF